What follows is one T cell receptor beta chain and its context. V lost 6 bases to trimming and J lost 3 bases, with 13 bases between them. Germline V gene lookup returns CDR1 LNHNV and CDR2 YYDKDF (reference sequence). The CDR3 totals 14 residues. Assay used: immunoSEQ multiplex PCR; TCRdb lists only in-frame clones, some missing. The sample yields around 180,000 clones, 94% seen once. The sample is drawn from a study of control samples from healthy donors and cancer patients. This chain uses TRBV15 with TRBJ2-3; no definite D call. The receptor was isolated from a young woman in good health. Specimen: blood. CDR3 sequence: CATSSRSETDTQYF. The CDR3 nucleotides are TGTGCCACCAGTTCGAGATCAGAGACAGATACGCAGTATTTT.